The next 8 T cell receptor beta chains were all read from a single sample in a study of OX40 agonist ivuxolimab in advanced cancers. Some clones are missing from TCRdb's copy, which holds only in-frame ones; the method was immunoSEQ multiplex PCR. The sample contains about 98,000 clones, approximately 90% of which appear only once. The sample in question was CD4+ or CD8+ T cells sorted from blood, obtained in a trial of the OX40 agonist ivuxolimab. The source is an adult with an advanced solid tumor such as melanoma, head and neck, liver or kidney cancer.

The chain carries TRBV6-5 and TRBJ2-2; a possible D gene is TRBD2 (5 bases). V lost 4 bases to trimming and J lost 8 bases, with 20 bases between them. The CDR3 sequence is 16 residues long. Germline V gene sequence: CDR1 MNHEY, CDR2 SVGAGI. CDR3 nucleotides: TGTGCCAGCAGTTTTGGGGAGAATAGAGTCGTAGGGGAGCTGTTTTTT. It specifies CASSFGENRVVGELFF.

As regards this clone: This CDR3 is also generated by other DNA sequences in the sample. This sequence joins TRBV4-1 and TRBJ1-5; D is unresolved. This CDR3 spans 17 amino acids. Trimming pared 0 bases from V and 1 base from J, leaving 13 bases between. CDR1 and CDR2 from the germline V gene are MGHRA and YSYEKL. The CDR3 region is CASSQDPSGWSNQPQHF. DNA for the CDR3: TGCGCCAGCAGCCAAGACCCTTCCGGTTGGAGCAATCAGCCCCAGCATTTT.

The V and J genes are TRBV18 and TRBJ2-3; TRBD1 matches at 7 bases. This CDR3 is built from 15 residues. The germline V gene encodes CDR1 KGHSH and CDR2 LQKENI. With 8 bases clipped from V and 1 base from J, the junction kept 9 bases outside the gene matches. The chain's CDR3 is CASARQGMGTDTQYF. CDR3 sequence (DNA): TGTGCCAGCGCTAGACAGGGAATGGGCACAGATACGCAGTATTTT. Supplemented by reference TRBV18 and TRBJ2-3, the full variable domain reads NAGVMQNPRHLVRRRGQEARLRCSPMKGHSHVYWYRQLPEEGLKFMVYLQKENIIDESGMPKERFSAEFPKEGPSILRIQQVVRGDSAAYFCASARQGMGTDTQYFGPGTRLTVL.

The chain links TRBV5-5 to TRBJ1-5; no reliable D call. Germline V CDR1 and CDR2: SGHKS, YYEKEE (reference sequence). The V gene lost 4 bases and the J gene lost 2 bases, with 13 bases spanning the gap. CDR3 length: 15 amino acids. CDR3 in DNA: TGTGCCAGCAGCCTGACTTCGGCCGGCAATCAGCCCCAGCATTTT. Amino acids: CASSLTSAGNQPQHF.

This chain connects TRBV6-5 to TRBJ2-7; D possibly corresponds to TRBD1 (6 bases). Germline V gene data show CDR1 as MNHEY and CDR2 as SVGAGI. This CDR3 spans 15 amino acids. V lost 8 bases and J 2 bases, leaving 19 bases between the germline ends. DNA for the CDR3: TGTGCCAGCGCAAGTTTGGGGACACCCCCCTACGAGCAGTACTTC. Protein product: CASASLGTPPYEQYF.

This clone was detected only once. The chain carries TRBV5-1 and TRBJ2-1; no clear D gene. Deletions cut 0 bases from V and 5 bases from J, with 9 bases between. The CDR3 contains 14 residues. CDR1 is SGHRS, CDR2 YFSETQ, per germline. The CDR3 DNA sequence: TGCGCCAGCAGCTTGGGGGGAAAGAACAATGAGCAGTTCTTC. Translating it yields CASSLGGKNNEQFF.

The chain uses TRBV6-1 and TRBJ2-7; 8 nucleotides line up with TRBD1. The junction had 10 bases not matched to a gene; V was cut back by 7 bases and J by 2 bases. There are 15 residues in the CDR3. Germline CDR1 reads MNHNS; CDR2 reads SASEGT. CDR3 in amino acids: CASTQLGQGPYEQYF. The DNA of the CDR3 is TGTGCCAGCACCCAACTCGGACAGGGACCCTACGAGCAGTACTTC.

Remarks on this clone: Other DNA sequences in the same sample also yield this CDR3. The chain uses TRBV7-7 and TRBJ2-1, with D hard to call. Germline V CDR1 and CDR2: SSHAT, FNYEAQ (reference sequence). There are 14 residues in the CDR3. The germline V and J ends were trimmed by 5 bases and 5 bases, with 13 bases remaining between them. The CDR3 bases are TGTGCCAGCAGCCTAAGCGCACAGAACAATGAGCAGTTCTTC. It yields the protein CASSLSAQNNEQFF.